The next 22 T cell receptor beta chains were all read from a single sample in a study of T-cell reconstitution after alpha-beta-depleted transplantation in children. This sample's TCRbeta library carried unique molecular identifier barcodes. TCRdb reprocessed the PCR reads with MiXCR, giving one entry per CDR3 protein. The sample yields 480,000 or so distinct CDR3 sequences, over 9.5% seen once. The input for sequencing was PBMCs, taken before TCRalphabeta/CD19-depleted stem cell transplant. All receptors come from a child younger than 10 with inherited bone marrow failure, due to receive a stem cell transplant.

There are many counts of this clonotype. The CDR3 protein is CSVRGGSAYEQYF. DNA of the CDR3: TGCAGCGTTAGGGGGGGATCCGCCTACGAGCAGTACTTC. The rearrangement uses TRBV29-1 and TRBJ2-7; perhaps TRBD2 as D (7 bases). The CDR3 consists of 13 residues. The V end lost 5 bases, the J end lost 2 bases, and 13 bases lay between the germline ends. The V gene's germline CDR1 is SQVTM and CDR2 ANQGSEA.

The chain combines TRBV20-1 with TRBJ2-7, with TRBD2 matching over 10 bases. The germline V gene has CDR1 DFQATT and CDR2 SNEGSKA (reference sequence). The CDR3 consists of 14 residues. V dropped 5 bases and J dropped 3; count of bases not matched to a gene: 7. CDR3 nucleotides: TGCAGTGCTCCGACTAGCGGGTATGTCTACGAGCAGTACTTC. Protein product: CSAPTSGYVYEQYF.

About this clonotype itself: A junction boundary mismatches the germline segment, possibly from a read error. V usage is TRBV28 and J usage is TRBJ2-7; TRBD2 matches 9 bases. Germline CDR1 is MDHEN and CDR2 is SYDVKM. The CDR3 has 12 residues. In DNA, the CDR3 is TGTGCCAGCAGTAGAGCGGGAGGACCGACTCACTTC. It codes for CASSRAGGPTHF.

As to this clonotype: This may stem from a read error, because a much larger clone lies one nucleotide away. This chain uses TRBV29-1 with TRBJ2-1; D is perhaps TRBD2 (6 bases). Looked up from germline, CDR1 is SQVTM and CDR2 is ANQGSEA. Trimming shortened V by 3 bases and J by 9 bases, and 18 bases separated the two germline ends. The CDR3 runs 14 residues. The CDR3 sequence is CSVDALPGVIEQFF. In DNA, the CDR3 is TGCAGCGTTGATGCTCTACCGGGAGTGATTGAGCAGTTCTTC.

This chain connects TRBV29-1 to TRBJ2-7; D not certain. This CDR3 comprises 11 residues. Per germline, CDR1 SQVTM and CDR2 ANQGSEA. Deletions cut 4 bases from V and 3 bases from J, with 7 bases between. CDR3 coding DNA: TGCAGCGTTGCCGATAACTACGAGCAGTACTTC. It specifies CSVADNYEQYF.

This clonotype showed up many times. The gene calls are TRBV9 and TRBJ2-7; TRBD1 or TRBD2 may be the D gene (7 bases each). CDR1 and CDR2 (germline): SGDLS, YYNGEE. V was shortened by 4 bases and J by 3 bases, with 20 bases between the two germline ends. CDR3 length: 16 amino acids. CDR3 region: CASSPHQAGQLYEQYF. CDR3 sequence (DNA): TGTGCCAGCAGCCCACATCAAGCGGGACAGCTCTACGAGCAGTACTTC.

In its sample, this clonotype was seen a few times. This sequence joins TRBV29-1 and TRBJ2-7, with 9 nucleotides matching TRBD1. Unmatched junction bases numbered 9, after V lost 6 bases and J lost 6 bases. Germline V gene sequence: CDR1 SQVTM, CDR2 ANQGSEA. CDR3 length: 13 residues. The CDR3 spells CSVLRDRVGEQYF. The CDR3 DNA reads as TGCAGCGTCCTTCGGGACAGGGTTGGCGAGCAGTACTTC.

This clonotype has ten or more counts. The V gene is TRBV7-8, the J gene TRBJ2-7; D is unclear. CDR1 is SGHVS, CDR2 FQNEAQ, per germline. The CDR3 has 14 amino acids. V gave up 2 bases and J gave up 0 bases, with 8 bases separating them. The CDR3, as DNA: TGTGCCAGCAGCTTACAGCGTCTCTCCTACGAGCAGTACTTC. Translation: CASSLQRLSYEQYF.

There are many counts of this clonotype. The chain employs TRBV5-4 and TRBJ2-1, with 14 bases matching TRBD2. J gave up 2 bases and V 4 bases, and 2 bases lay outside the gene matches. From germline, CDR1 is SGHNT and CDR2 YYREEE (reference sequence). The CDR3 is 16 residues long. The CDR3, as DNA: TGTGCCAGCAGCGCGGGACTAGCGGGAGCCTACAATGAGCAGTTCTTC. As protein: CASSAGLAGAYNEQFF.

The chain combines TRBV5-1 with TRBJ2-7; 7 nucleotides agree with TRBD1. The CDR3 covers 15 residues. Germline lookup yields CDR1 SGHRS and CDR2 YFSETQ. The V segment lost 4 bases and the J segment 0 bases; nucleotides outside the gene matches: 7. CDR3 region: CASSTGTADSYEQYF. In nucleotides, the CDR3 is TGCGCCAGCAGCACAGGGACAGCCGACTCCTACGAGCAGTACTTC.

Many counts were recorded for this clonotype. The rearrangement links TRBV5-6 to TRBJ2-7, with D possibly being TRBD1 or TRBD2 (5 bases each). Trimming removed 0 bases from V and 3 bases from J, with 16 bases in between. The length of the CDR3 is 16 residues. In germline, CDR1 is SGHDT, CDR2 YYEEEE. The CDR3 nucleotides are TGTGCCAGCAGCTTGGGCGGTTCGGGACGGAGCTACGAGCAGTACTTC. It codes for CASSLGGSGRSYEQYF.

This clonotype was observed at least ten times. The chain joins TRBV5-1 to TRBJ2-7; no clear D. Germline V CDR1 and CDR2: SGHRS, YFSETQ. The germline V and J ends were trimmed by 1 base and 6 bases, with 5 bases remaining between them. The CDR3 length is 11 residues. The CDR3 DNA sequence: TGCGCCAGCAGCTTGAAGAGCGAGCAGTACTTC. Translated, it gives CASSLKSEQYF.

In the case of this clonotype: A read error may be the cause here, since a much bigger clone is one base away. This is likely a read error, given that the CDR3 carries no conserved phenylalanine or tryptophan at its end. This sequence joins TRBV20-1 and TRBJ2-3; D gene ambiguous. This CDR3 contains 13 residues. Per germline, CDR1 DFQATT and CDR2 SNEGSKA (reference sequence). With 3 bases removed from V and 2 bases from J, the gap between germline ends came to 9 bases. CDR3 in DNA: TGCAGTGCTAGGGCAGCAGACACAGATACGCAGTATTCT. Translated: CSARAADTDTQYS.

This clonotype appeared many times. V usage is TRBV7-8 and J usage is TRBJ2-3; maybe TRBD2 (6 bases). CDR3 size: 15 residues. V dropped 1 base and J dropped 6 bases, with 14 bases sitting between them. The germline V gene has CDR1 SGHVS and CDR2 FQNEAQ. The CDR3 DNA is TGTGCCAGCAGCTTAGAGGCGGGGTGGGTGGATACGCAGTATTTT. Encoded protein: CASSLEAGWVDTQYF.

In its sample, this clonotype was seen a few times. The CDR3 DNA follows: TGTGCCAGTAGTAGCGGGGGGACCACTGAAGCTTTCTTT. Protein sequence: CASSSGGTTEAFF. The chain joins TRBV19 to TRBJ1-1; the D gene is possibly TRBD1 (5 bases). The CDR3 has 13 residues. CDR1 is LNHDA and CDR2 is SQIVND in the germline V gene (reference sequence). The V and J ends lost 4 bases and 4 bases respectively, with 10 bases between them. Full variable domain (missing parts from reference TRBV19 and TRBJ1-1): DGGITQSPKYLFRKEGQNVTLSCEQNLNHDAMYWYRQDPGQGLRLIYYSQIVNDFQKGDIAEGYSVSREKKESFPLTVTSAQKNPTAFYLCASSSGGTTEAFFGQGTRLTVV.

This clonotype has a count of ten or more. The V call is TRBV5-1, the J call TRBJ1-2, with TRBD1 matching over 9 bases. V gave up 0 bases and J gave up 6 bases; unmatched junction bases: 6. From germline, CDR1 is SGHRS and CDR2 YFSETQ. The CDR3 sequence is 15 residues long. The CDR3 region has the DNA TGCGCCAGCAGCTTGGGGGGACAGGGACTCAATGGCTACACCTTC. It specifies CASSLGGQGLNGYTF.

This clonotype occurred once. Just one base apart from a much larger clone, this may be a read error. The rearrangement links TRBV11-1 to TRBJ2-7; 8 bases map to TRBD2. J lost 3 bases, V lost 6 bases, and 7 bases had no gene match. This CDR3 has 14 amino acids. The germline V gene has CDR1 SGHAT and CDR2 FQDESV (reference sequence). The CDR3 DNA reads as TGTGCCAGCAGATCGACTAGCGCCGGCTACGAGCAGTACTTC. Protein product: CASRSTSAGYEQYF.

This chain links TRBV5-4 with TRBJ2-3, with a possible D match to TRBD2 (6 bases). The ends were cut back, 5 bases at V and 4 bases at J, with 20 bases in the middle. This CDR3 spans 16 amino acids. The germline V gene encodes CDR1 SGHNT and CDR2 YYREEE (reference sequence). The CDR3 spells CASSGPPSVLSDTQYF. DNA of the CDR3: TGTGCCAGCAGTGGACCCCCTAGCGTCCTATCAGATACGCAGTATTTT.

This clonotype was found many times. The V gene is TRBV27, the J gene TRBJ2-7, with TRBD2 identical over 8 bases. From germline, CDR1 is MNHEY and CDR2 SMNVEV (reference sequence). The CDR3 totals 14 residues. The junction had 7 bases not matched to a gene; V was cut back by 1 base and J by 8 bases. DNA for the CDR3: TGTGCCAGCAGTTTATTGCCGGGAGGGATCCAGCAGTACTTC. Translated: CASSLLPGGIQQYF.

The chain couples TRBV25-1 to TRBJ2-7; D is unclear. V lost 5 bases to trimming and J lost 7 bases, with 15 bases between them. Germline CDR1 reads MGHDK; CDR2 reads SYGVNS. The CDR3 length is 13 residues. CDR3 nucleotides: TGTGCCAGCAGTACCCCCCTCCTTCGGGAGCAGTACTTC. It specifies CASSTPLLREQYF.

This clonotype has ten or more counts. V usage is TRBV12-3 or TRBV12-4 and J usage is TRBJ2-1; unclear D gene. The CDR3 has 15 residues. Trimming left V 6 bases short and J 2 bases short, with 14 bases between. The CDR3: CASRLPSTAYNEQFF. CDR3 coding DNA: TGTGCCAGCAGGCTACCCAGTACAGCCTACAATGAGCAGTTCTTC.

This clonotype has only a few counts. This chain connects TRBV15 to TRBJ2-7; 9 bases match TRBD1. J lost 6 bases, V lost 2 bases, and 5 bases had no gene match. Germline V gene sequence: CDR1 LNHNV, CDR2 YYDKDF (reference sequence). The CDR3 is 14 residues long. For the CDR3, the DNA is TGTGCCACCAGCAGACGGACAGGGGAGGGCGAGCAGTACTTC. Its translation: CATSRRTGEGEQYF.